This T cell receptor beta chain was captured by sequencing in a study of T cells after yellow fever vaccination. Study-wide background: Some fractions had low cell numbers, and these were prepared with SMART-Seq v4 Ultra Low Input. Study conclusions and caveats: The study re-detected most primary-vaccination clones after the booster (96% CD4, roughly 85% CD8).

It was through 5'RACE template switching that TCR cDNA was made, with a universal primer site and UMIs added. MiXCR was run by TCRdb on the 5' RACE reads, yielding one entry per CDR3 protein. The sample contains 500,000 to 550,000 distinct CDR3 sequences, 21% of which appear only once. This clonotype was counted many times. The antigen is not known. Germline values: CDR1 DFQATT, CDR2 SNEGSKA (reference sequence). The ends were cut back, 5 bases at V and 3 bases at J, with 10 bases in the middle. The CDR3 length is 13 residues. This TCR came from a man aged 18 to 30 who received the YFV17D yellow fever vaccine. The sample in question was PBMCs, obtained approximately 20 days after the first yellow fever vaccination. This rearrangement joins TRBV20-1 to TRBJ1-4; D uncertain. CDR3 sequence reads: CSAAVSANEKLFF. The CDR3 DNA follows: TGCAGTGCTGCGGTCTCGGCTAATGAAAAACTGTTTTTT.